Presented here are 22 T cell receptor beta chains from one specimen sequenced in a study of control samples from healthy donors and cancer patients. Method: immunoSEQ multiplex PCR; TCRdb's copy keeps in-frame clones and lacks some. The sample lists 150,000 to 200,000 clones, approximately 94% seen once, with 1.2% to 1.5% in the top ten. The sequencing input was blood. The origin of the receptors is a woman under 30 in good health.

The J gene is TRBJ1-1, the V gene TRBV19, with D possibly matching TRBD1 (6 bases). The CDR3 is made up of 15 amino acids. Trimming took off 1 base at V and 4 bases at J, with 13 bases between the two ends. CDR1 and CDR2 from the germline V gene are LNHDA and SQIVND (reference sequence). The CDR3 DNA is TGTGCCAGTAGTATAGTGACGGGAGGGGGCACTGAAGCTTTCTTT. The encoded protein is CASSIVTGGGTEAFF.

This clone came up a few times. This chain uses TRBV5-1 with TRBJ2-7; D is tentatively TRBD1 or TRBD2 (5 bases each). Germline values: CDR1 SGHRS, CDR2 YFSETQ. This CDR3 spans 14 amino acids. Deletions cut 0 bases from V and 3 bases from J, with 10 bases between. The CDR3 DNA reads TGCGCCAGCAGCTTGGAAGGGACCTTCTACGAGCAGTACTTC. The encoded protein is CASSLEGTFYEQYF.

This clone was recorded once. The V gene is TRBV28, the J gene TRBJ1-4; the D is unclear. Germline CDR1 reads MDHEN; CDR2 reads SYDVKM. Trimming shortened V by 6 bases and J by 4 bases, and 15 bases separated the two germline ends. CDR3 length: 15 amino acids. CDR3 region: CASSLATELNEKLFF. The CDR3 region has the DNA TGTGCCAGCAGCCTAGCTACGGAGCTTAATGAAAAACTGTTTTTT.

This sequence joins TRBV4-1 and TRBJ2-3; 9 positions match TRBD2. Trimming took 1 base from V and 3 from J; bases not matched to a gene: 5. This CDR3 spans 16 amino acids. Germline V gives CDR1 MGHRA, CDR2 YSYEKL. CDR3 region: CASSQALAGPTDTQYF. CDR3 bases: TGCGCCAGCAGCCAAGCCCTAGCGGGGCCGACAGATACGCAGTATTTT.

The rearrangement joins TRBV3-1 (or the pseudogene TRBV3-2) to TRBJ2-5, with TRBD1 matching 9 bases. The germline CDR1 and CDR2 sequences are LGHDT and YNNKEL (reference sequence). Unmatched junction bases numbered 6, after V lost 2 bases and J lost 5 bases. CDR3 length: 15 amino acids. The CDR3 sequence is CASSQTGGAEETQYF. The DNA for the CDR3 is TGTGCCAGCAGCCAAACAGGGGGCGCGGAGGAGACCCAGTACTTC.

The rearrangement joins TRBV28 to TRBJ2-4, with TRBD1 matching over 8 bases. The length of the CDR3 is 14 residues. CDR1 is MDHEN, CDR2 SYDVKM, per germline. The trim removed 6 bases at V and 6 bases at J, leaving 7 bases unmatched. CDR3 in amino acids: CASSQDREINIQYF. In nucleotides, the CDR3 is TGTGCCAGCAGCCAGGACAGGGAAATAAACATTCAGTACTTC. The whole variable domain, remainder taken from reference TRBV28 and TRBJ2-4, is DVKVTQSSRYLVKRTGEKVFLECVQDMDHENMFWYRQDPGLGLRLIYFSYDVKMKEKGDIPEGYSVSREKKERFSLILESASTNQTSMYLCASSQDREINIQYFGAGTRLSVL.

This rearrangement joins TRBV9 to TRBJ2-1; TRBD2 agrees at 8 bases. The CDR3 consists of 15 residues. Germline loops: CDR1 SGDLS, CDR2 YYNGEE. V was pared by 0 bases and J by 4 bases, with 3 bases of the junction left unmatched. CDR3 sequence reads: CASSVVGLGYNEQFF. CDR3 in DNA: TGTGCCAGCAGCGTAGTGGGACTAGGGTACAATGAGCAGTTCTTC.

This chain uses TRBV19 with TRBJ2-3; TRBD1 is a possible D gene (7 bases). V was trimmed by 6 bases and J by 5 bases, leaving 15 bases between them. The CDR3 consists of 14 residues. CDR1 LNHDA and CDR2 SQIVND come from the germline V gene (reference sequence). The CDR3 DNA is TGTGCCAGTAGCCCGACAGGGCGGGGAGATACGCAGTATTTT. Amino acids: CASSPTGRGDTQYF.

DNA for the CDR3: TGTGCCAGCAGCGTAGGGACTAGCGGGGGTACCGGGGAGCTGTTTTTT. Its translation: CASSVGTSGGTGELFF. J is TRBJ2-2 and V is TRBV9; TRBD2 aligns across 13 bases. Germline V CDR1 and CDR2: SGDLS, YYNGEE. The junction had 1 base not matched to a gene; V was cut back by 0 bases and J by 5 bases. This CDR3 is built from 16 residues.

This sequence joins TRBV12-3 or TRBV12-4 and TRBJ2-7; 7 nucleotides match TRBD2. This CDR3 region has 13 residues. The V and J ends lost 5 bases and 3 bases, in that order; junction bases with no gene match: 4. The DNA of the CDR3 is TGTGCCAGCAGTCCGGGACTATACTACGAGCAGTACTTC. It translates to CASSPGLYYEQYF.

To note about this clone: The same CDR3 can be traced to other DNA sequences in this sample. This chain links TRBV3-1 (or the pseudogene TRBV3-2) with TRBJ2-3; D is perhaps TRBD1 (6 bases). This CDR3 spans 14 amino acids. Deletions cut 7 bases from V and 0 bases from J, with 11 bases between. Germline values: CDR1 LGHDT, CDR2 YNNKEL (reference sequence). CDR3: CASKGGLSTDTQYF. In DNA, the CDR3 is TGTGCCAGCAAAGGGGGTCTTAGCACAGATACGCAGTATTTT.

The rearrangement joins TRBV11-1 to TRBJ1-5; the D is unclear. CDR3 size: 13 residues. Germline V gene lookup returns CDR1 SGHAT and CDR2 FQDESV (reference sequence). Trimming stripped 1 base from V and 6 bases from J, with 7 bases between. CDR3 amino acids: CASSLESGQPQHF. The CDR3 DNA reads TGTGCCAGCAGCTTAGAGTCGGGTCAGCCCCAGCATTTT.

V is TRBV9 and J is TRBJ2-1; D possibly uses TRBD1 or TRBD2 (5 bases each). Germline values: CDR1 SGDLS, CDR2 YYNGEE. The CDR3 contains 16 residues. V was pared by 1 base and J by 1 base, with 12 bases between. CDR3 sequence: CASSVTMGRSYNEQFF. CDR3 DNA sequence: TGTGCCAGCAGCGTAACTATGGGACGATCCTACAATGAGCAGTTCTTC.

The chain carries TRBV29-1 and TRBJ2-1; the match to TRBD1 covers 10 bases. Germline CDR1 SQVTM, CDR2 ANQGSEA. The CDR3 has 13 residues. The ends lost 7 bases at V and 4 bases at J; junction bases unmatched: 4. CDR3 residues: CSGRQGAYNEQFF. DNA for the CDR3: TGCAGCGGACGACAGGGGGCATACAATGAGCAGTTCTTC.

The chain couples TRBV5-4 to TRBJ1-3, with 7 bases that match TRBD1. Germline CDR1 is SGHNT and CDR2 is YYREEE (reference sequence). CDR3 size: 17 residues. After removal of 0 bases from V and 2 bases from J, the junction contained 8 bases not matched to a gene. This CDR3 is CASSLEKGASPGNTIYF. CDR3 DNA sequence: TGTGCCAGCAGCTTGGAAAAGGGGGCCAGCCCTGGAAACACCATATATTTT.

This chain connects TRBV6-5 to TRBJ1-4; 7 bases agree with TRBD1. In germline, CDR1 is MNHEY, CDR2 SVGAGI. The length of the CDR3 is 15 residues. With 8 bases clipped from V and 6 bases from J, the junction kept 12 bases outside the gene matches. CDR3 in DNA: TGTGCCAGCGGCCGCCGGGACAGTTCATATGAAAAACTGTTTTTT. It encodes CASGRRDSSYEKLFF.

The CDR3 spells CASSSEGEQYF. The CDR3 DNA reads TGTGCCAGCAGTAGTGAGGGGGAGCAGTACTTC. The V and J genes are TRBV28 and TRBJ2-7; D may correspond to TRBD1 or TRBD2 (5 bases each). Per the germline V gene, CDR1 is MDHEN and CDR2 is SYDVKM. This CDR3 is 11 amino acids long. Trimming cost V 5 bases and J 7 bases, with 9 bases left between them.

The V gene is TRBV18, the J gene TRBJ2-1; 8 nucleotides align to TRBD2. CDR3 size: 19 residues. Looked up from germline, CDR1 is KGHSH and CDR2 is LQKENI. After removal of 1 base from V and 2 bases from J, the junction contained 13 bases not matched to a gene. Here the CDR3 reads CASSPRRAGGSAAYNEQFF. The CDR3 region has the DNA TGTGCCAGCTCACCACGCAGGGCGGGAGGAAGCGCGGCCTACAATGAGCAGTTCTTC.

J is TRBJ1-4 and V is TRBV29-1; no reliable D call. The CDR3 length is 12 residues. CDR1 is SQVTM and CDR2 is ANQGSEA in the germline V gene. Trimming shortened V by 7 bases and J by 0 bases, and 6 bases separated the two germline ends. CDR3 residues: CSGGTTNEKLFF. CDR3 nucleotide sequence: TGCAGCGGCGGGACAACTAATGAAAAACTGTTTTTT.

The genes are TRBV7-2 and TRBJ2-6; the D is unclear. Germline V lookup: CDR1 SGHTA, CDR2 FQGNSA. The V end lost 1 base, the J end lost 0 bases, and 13 bases lay between the germline ends. This CDR3 region has 18 residues. The CDR3 DNA is TGTGCCAGCAGCTTAGGGCTTTCCCACAGCTCTGGGGCCAACGTCCTGACTTTC. It translates to CASSLGLSHSSGANVLTF.

This clone was found once. V is TRBV9 and J is TRBJ2-1; D uncertain. Looked up from germline, CDR1 is SGDLS and CDR2 is YYNGEE. The CDR3 is 15 residues long. Deletions cut 0 bases from V and 7 bases from J, with 14 bases between. The CDR3 spells CASSVAVTWGNEQFF. The CDR3 DNA sequence: TGTGCCAGCAGCGTAGCTGTCACTTGGGGAAATGAGCAGTTCTTC.

This chain connects TRBV11-2 to TRBJ2-1; D not certain. CDR1 SGHAT and CDR2 FQNNGV come from the germline V gene. V was pared by 4 bases and J by 3 bases, with 10 bases between. This CDR3 is built from 14 residues. CDR3 nucleotides: TGTGCCAGCAGCTCCGAGTTCTACTACAATGAGCAGTTCTTC. This encodes CASSSEFYYNEQFF.